The present TCR beta chain was sequenced within a study of blood T cell repertoires in COVID-19 (TCRdb year 2020). For context, the study as a whole: Collaborator samples came from the United States, Italy and Spain and covered acute and convalescent phases of COVID-19. Deeply sampled blood TCRbeta repertoires from subjects exposed to, actively infected with, or recovered from COVID-19 were included in the dataset. HLA class I and class II types, where available, came from metadata supplied by the sample provider rather than from assay-based typing. A de-identified subject ID, COVID-19 status, age in years and sex were almost always included in the sample metadata. A freely available public database, intended as a resource for researchers studying the immune response to SARS-CoV-2, is where the repertoires were released. The material from the prospective study consisted of cDNA or gDNA derived from T cells, B-cell-depleted T cells, or PBMCs. The samples were drawn from the first 160 participants of the ongoing ImmuneRACE study and from 950 to 1,500 subjects provided by 6 global collaborators.

V was cut back by 0 bases and J by 4 bases, leaving a gap of 21 bases between them. The CDR3 sequence holds 18 residues, the cysteine and phenylalanine included. Just the 54-base CDR3 DNA is kept, in frame starting at base 1. CDR1 and CDR2 are drawn from the germline V gene (reference sequence): LGHDT, YNNKEL. TCRbeta CDR3 regions were amplified from genomic DNA by means of the immunoSEQ Assay, a bias-controlled multiplex PCR. The published analysis was carried out like this. The number of nucleated cells in each sample was estimated from the amplification of reference gene primers within the assay. To quantify the absolute abundance of each unique TCRbeta CDR3 rearrangement, sequence reads were collapsed and filtered. Productive Simpson clonality was computed per sample as the square root of Simpson's diversity index over productive rearrangements. The table comes from immuneACCESS by way of TCRdb, which keeps in-frame sequences with V and J called. Part of the clones is missing from these tables; in studies checked, under half for an unresolved V gene and the rest for unknown reasons. The V and J calls and clone size were taken over from that table, and D and trimming were inferred from the DNA. The sample table lists about 380,000 clones, 85% of them with a count of one. The ten most abundant clones make up 3% to 4.5% of the sample.

General conclusions and limits of the study: Clinical and demographic metadata were provided uncurated, with the amount varying by source and participant.

Remarks on this clone: What this receptor recognizes is not known. One base away there is no much larger clone; base qualities are not given.

The collaborating institutions used their own protocols to collect whole blood in K2EDTA tubes. For TCRbeta analysis, collaborator samples were shipped as frozen whole blood, as isolated PBMCs, or as DNA extracted from either sample type. The receptor's source is a woman aged 18-29 years with acute or convalescent COVID-19. The sample consisted of peripheral blood. The sequence is built from TRBV3-1 (or the pseudogene TRBV3-2) and TRBJ1-2; D gene: possibly TRBD1, on 5 matching bases. The CDR3 protein sequence reads: CASSQDKGQGENRYGYTF. The DNA reads TGTGCCAGCAGCCAAGATAAGGGGCAGGGCGAGAATCGCTATGGCTACACCTTC.